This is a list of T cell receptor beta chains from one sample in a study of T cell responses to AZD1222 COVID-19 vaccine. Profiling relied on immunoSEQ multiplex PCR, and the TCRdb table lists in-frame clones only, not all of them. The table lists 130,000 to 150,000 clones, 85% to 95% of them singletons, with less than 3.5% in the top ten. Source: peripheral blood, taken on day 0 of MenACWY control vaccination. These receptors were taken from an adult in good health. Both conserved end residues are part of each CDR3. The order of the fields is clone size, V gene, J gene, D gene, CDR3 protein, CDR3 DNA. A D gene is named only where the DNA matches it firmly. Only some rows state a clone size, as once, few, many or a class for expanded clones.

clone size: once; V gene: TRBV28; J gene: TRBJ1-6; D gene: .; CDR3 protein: CASSFPRNNSPLHF; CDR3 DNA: TGTGCCAGCAGTTTCCCCAGAAATAATTCACCCCTCCACTTT
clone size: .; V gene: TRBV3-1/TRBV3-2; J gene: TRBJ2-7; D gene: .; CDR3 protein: CASSQQGAYEQYF; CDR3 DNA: TGTGCCAGCAGCCAACAGGGAGCCTACGAGCAGTACTTC
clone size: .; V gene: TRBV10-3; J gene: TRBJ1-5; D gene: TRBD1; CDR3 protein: CAISRTGTGDSNQPQHF; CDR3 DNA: TGTGCCATCAGTAGAACTGGGACAGGAGATAGCAATCAGCCCCAGCATTTT
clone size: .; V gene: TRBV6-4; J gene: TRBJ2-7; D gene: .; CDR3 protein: CASTLRGRANYEQYF; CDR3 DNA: TGTGCCAGCACCCTAAGGGGCAGGGCTAACTACGAGCAGTACTTC
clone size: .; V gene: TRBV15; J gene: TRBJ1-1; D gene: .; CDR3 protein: CATSRVLNTEAFF; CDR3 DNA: TGTGCCACCAGCAGAGTCCTGAACACTGAAGCTTTCTTT
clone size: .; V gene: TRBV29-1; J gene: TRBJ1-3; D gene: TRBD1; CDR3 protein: CSVRRQGAGNTIYF; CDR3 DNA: TGCAGCGTGAGAAGACAGGGGGCTGGAAACACCATATATTTT
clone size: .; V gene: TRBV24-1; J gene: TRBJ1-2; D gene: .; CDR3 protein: CATSDRPRENYGYTF; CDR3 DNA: TGTGCCACCAGTGACCGGCCCAGGGAGAACTATGGCTACACCTTC
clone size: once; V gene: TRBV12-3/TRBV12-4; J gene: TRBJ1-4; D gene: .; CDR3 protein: CASSSIRDKKLFF; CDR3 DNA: TGTGCCAGCAGTTCGATCCGGGACAAAAAACTGTTTTTT
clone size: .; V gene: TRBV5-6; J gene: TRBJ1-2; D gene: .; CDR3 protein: CASSFSSRGYGYTF; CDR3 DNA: TGTGCCAGCAGCTTTAGCTCTCGGGGCTATGGCTACACCTTC
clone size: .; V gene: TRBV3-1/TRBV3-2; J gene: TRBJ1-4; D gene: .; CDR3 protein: CASSPLGGANEKLFF; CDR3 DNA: TGTGCCAGCAGCCCCTTAGGCGGGGCTAACGAAAAACTGTTTTTT
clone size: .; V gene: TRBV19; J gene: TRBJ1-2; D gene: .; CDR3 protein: CASSADGNYGYTF; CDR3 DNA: TGTGCCAGTAGTGCGGACGGGAACTATGGCTACACCTTC
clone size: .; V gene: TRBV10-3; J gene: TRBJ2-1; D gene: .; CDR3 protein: CAISESSRLYNEQFF; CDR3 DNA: TGTGCCATCAGTGAGTCTAGCAGGCTGTACAATGAGCAGTTCTTC
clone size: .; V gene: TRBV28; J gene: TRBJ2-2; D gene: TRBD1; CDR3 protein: CASRLGGTGGTGELFF; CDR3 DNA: TGTGCCAGCAGATTGGGAGGGACAGGGGGCACCGGGGAGCTGTTTTTT
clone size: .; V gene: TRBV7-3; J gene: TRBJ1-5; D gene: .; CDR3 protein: CASSPGRYQPQHF; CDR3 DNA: TGTGCCAGCAGCCCAGGGCGTTATCAGCCCCAGCATTTT
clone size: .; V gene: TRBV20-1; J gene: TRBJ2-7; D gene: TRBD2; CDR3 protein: CSASAVSGATEQYF; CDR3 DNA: TGCAGTGCTAGTGCGGTTAGCGGGGCTACGGAGCAGTACTTC
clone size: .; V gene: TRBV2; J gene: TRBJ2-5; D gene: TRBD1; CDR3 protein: CASTRDRGPETQYF; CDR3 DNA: TGTGCCAGCACTCGAGACAGGGGCCCGGAGACCCAGTACTTC
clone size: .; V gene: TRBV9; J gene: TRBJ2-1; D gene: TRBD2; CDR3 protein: CASTSGSRNEQFF; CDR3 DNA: TGTGCCAGCACTAGCGGGAGTAGAAATGAGCAGTTCTTC
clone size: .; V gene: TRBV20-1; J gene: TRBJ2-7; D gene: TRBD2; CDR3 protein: CSASSGTSGRDFYEQYF; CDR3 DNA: TGCAGTGCTAGTAGCGGGACTAGCGGGAGAGACTTCTACGAGCAGTACTTC
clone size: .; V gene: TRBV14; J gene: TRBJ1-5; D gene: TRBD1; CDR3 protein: CASSQDHIPGGDDEQPQHF; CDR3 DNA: TGTGCCAGCAGCCAAGATCATATTCCAGGGGGCGACGATGAACAGCCCCAGCATTTT
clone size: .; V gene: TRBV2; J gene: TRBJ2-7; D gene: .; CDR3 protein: CASSKDGYEQYF; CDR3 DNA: TGTGCCAGCAGCAAAGATGGATACGAGCAGTACTTC
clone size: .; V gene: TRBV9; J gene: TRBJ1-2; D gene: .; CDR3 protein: CASSRDGSNYGYTF; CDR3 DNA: TGTGCCAGCAGCCGGGACGGCAGTAACTATGGCTACACCTTC
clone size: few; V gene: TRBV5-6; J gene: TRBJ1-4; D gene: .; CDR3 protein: CASSPVGNHEKLFF; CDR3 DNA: TGTGCCAGCAGCCCGGTCGGCAATCATGAAAAACTGTTTTTT
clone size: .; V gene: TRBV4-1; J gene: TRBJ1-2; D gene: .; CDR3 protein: CASSGGVSDGYTF; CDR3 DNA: TGCGCCAGCAGCGGGGGGGTTTCTGATGGCTACACCTTC
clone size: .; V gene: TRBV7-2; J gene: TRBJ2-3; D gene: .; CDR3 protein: CASSLGDVRAQYF; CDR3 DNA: TGTGCCAGCAGCTTAGGGGACGTCAGGGCGCAGTATTTT
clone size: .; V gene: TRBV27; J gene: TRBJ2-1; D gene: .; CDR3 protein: CASSFYPGRAGNEQFF; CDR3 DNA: TGTGCCAGCAGTTTTTATCCAGGTAGGGCCGGCAATGAGCAGTTCTTC
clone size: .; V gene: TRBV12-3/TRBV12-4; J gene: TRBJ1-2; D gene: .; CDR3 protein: CASSSRYGYTF; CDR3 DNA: TGTGCCAGCAGCTCGAGGTATGGCTACACCTTC
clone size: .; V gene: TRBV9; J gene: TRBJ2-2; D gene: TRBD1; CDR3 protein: CASSEGQITGELFF; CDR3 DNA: TGTGCCAGCAGCGAGGGACAGATAACCGGGGAGCTGTTTTTT
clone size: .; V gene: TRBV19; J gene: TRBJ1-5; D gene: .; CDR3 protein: CASSIDRRASNQPQHF; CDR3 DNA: TGTGCCAGTAGTATAGATAGGAGGGCTAGCAATCAGCCCCAGCATTTT
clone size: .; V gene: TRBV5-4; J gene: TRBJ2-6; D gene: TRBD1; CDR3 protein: CASSGAGGFGANVLTF; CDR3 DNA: TGTGCCAGCAGCGGGGCAGGGGGATTTGGGGCCAACGTCCTGACTTTC
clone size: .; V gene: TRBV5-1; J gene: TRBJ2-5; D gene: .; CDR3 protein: CASSLGSHNQETQYF; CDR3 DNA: TGCGCCAGCAGCTTGGGATCGCATAATCAAGAGACCCAGTACTTC
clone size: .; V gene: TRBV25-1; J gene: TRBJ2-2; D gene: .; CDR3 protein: CASQYYPTGELFF; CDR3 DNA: TGTGCCAGTCAGTACTACCCCACCGGGGAGCTGTTTTTT
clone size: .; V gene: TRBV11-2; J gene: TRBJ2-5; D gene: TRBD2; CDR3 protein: CASSLDLAGGPKTQYF; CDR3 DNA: TGTGCCAGCAGCTTAGATTTAGCGGGAGGGCCGAAGACCCAGTACTTC
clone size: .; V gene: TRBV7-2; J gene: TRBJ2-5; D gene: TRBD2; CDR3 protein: CASSQGLAVETQYF; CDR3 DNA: TGTGCCAGCAGCCAAGGACTAGCTGTAGAGACCCAGTACTTC
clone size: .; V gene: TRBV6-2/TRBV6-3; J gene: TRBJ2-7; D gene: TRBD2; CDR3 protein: CASSYGTSSYEQYF; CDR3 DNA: TGTGCCAGCAGTTACGGGACTAGCTCCTACGAGCAGTACTTC
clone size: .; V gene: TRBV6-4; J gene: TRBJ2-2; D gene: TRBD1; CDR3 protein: CASSDSDRGHTGELFF; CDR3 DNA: TGTGCCAGCAGTGACTCCGACAGGGGGCACACCGGGGAGCTGTTTTTT
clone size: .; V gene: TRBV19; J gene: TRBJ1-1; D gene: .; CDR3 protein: CASSLGARTEAFF; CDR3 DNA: TGTGCCAGTAGTCTGGGGGCTCGGACTGAAGCTTTCTTT
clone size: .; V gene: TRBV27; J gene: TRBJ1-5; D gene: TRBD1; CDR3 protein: CASSLYFGQGDQPQHF; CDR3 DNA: TGTGCCAGCAGTTTATATTTCGGACAGGGGGATCAGCCCCAGCATTTT
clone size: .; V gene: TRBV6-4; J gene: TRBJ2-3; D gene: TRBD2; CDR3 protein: CASRLAGARTDTQYF; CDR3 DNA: TGTGCCAGCAGACTAGCGGGGGCTCGCACAGATACGCAGTATTTT
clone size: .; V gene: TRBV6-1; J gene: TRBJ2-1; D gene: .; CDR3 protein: CASSEETGSYNEQFF; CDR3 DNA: TGTGCCAGCAGTGAAGAGACAGGCTCCTACAATGAGCAGTTCTTC
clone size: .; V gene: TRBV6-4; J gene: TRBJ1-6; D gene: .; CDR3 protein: CATRGANSPLHF; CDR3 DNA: TGTGCCACCAGAGGGGCTAATTCACCCCTCCACTTT
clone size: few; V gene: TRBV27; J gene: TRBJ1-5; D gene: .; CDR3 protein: CASSPGSNQPQHF; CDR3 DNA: TGTGCCAGCAGCCCAGGGTCCAATCAGCCCCAGCATTTT
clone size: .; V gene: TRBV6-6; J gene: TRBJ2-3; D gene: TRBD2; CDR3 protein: CASSHEGSGGGTDTQYF; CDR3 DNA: TGTGCCAGCAGTCACGAGGGTAGCGGGGGAGGCACAGATACGCAGTATTTT
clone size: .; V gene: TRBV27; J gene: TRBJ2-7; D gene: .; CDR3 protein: CASSGRGSSYEQYF; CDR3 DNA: TGTGCCAGCAGTGGACGGGGGAGCTCCTACGAGCAGTACTTC
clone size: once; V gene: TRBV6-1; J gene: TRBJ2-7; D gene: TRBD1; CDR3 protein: CASSVARTGGLAEQYF; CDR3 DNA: TGTGCCAGCAGTGTCGCTAGGACAGGCGGATTGGCCGAGCAGTACTTC
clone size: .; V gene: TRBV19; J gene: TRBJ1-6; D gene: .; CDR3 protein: CASSIDDVGNSPLHF; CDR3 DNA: TGTGCCAGTAGTATAGATGACGTGGGGAATTCACCCCTCCACTTT
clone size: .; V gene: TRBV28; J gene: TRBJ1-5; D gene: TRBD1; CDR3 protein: CASSSGQGWDQPQHF; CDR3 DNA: TGTGCCAGCAGTTCTGGACAGGGGTGGGATCAGCCCCAGCATTTT
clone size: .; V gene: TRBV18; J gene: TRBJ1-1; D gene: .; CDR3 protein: CASSPGFGTEAFF; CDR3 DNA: TGTGCCAGCTCACCTGGGTTTGGCACTGAAGCTTTCTTT
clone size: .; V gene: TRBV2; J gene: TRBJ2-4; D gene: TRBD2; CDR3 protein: CASSEGLAFGAIQYF; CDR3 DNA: TGTGCCAGCAGTGAGGGACTAGCCTTTGGGGCCATTCAGTACTTC
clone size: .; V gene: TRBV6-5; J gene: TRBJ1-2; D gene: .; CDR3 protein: CASSYSGRSYGYTF; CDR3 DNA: TGTGCCAGCAGTTACTCTGGACGGTCATATGGCTACACCTTC
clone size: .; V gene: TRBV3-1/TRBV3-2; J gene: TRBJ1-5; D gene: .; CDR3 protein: CASSQEQQGIATNQPQHF; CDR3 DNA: TGTGCCAGCAGCCAAGAACAGCAGGGGATAGCCACCAATCAGCCCCAGCATTTT
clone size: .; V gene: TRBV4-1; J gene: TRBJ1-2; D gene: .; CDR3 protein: CASSQDLGRGNYGTGYTF; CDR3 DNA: TGCGCCAGCAGCCAAGATTTAGGTCGGGGGAACTACGGAACTGGCTACACCTTC
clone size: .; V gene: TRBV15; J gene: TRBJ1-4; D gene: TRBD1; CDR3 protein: CATSRGSDRHEKLFF; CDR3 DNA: TGTGCCACCAGCAGAGGTTCGGACAGGCATGAAAAACTGTTTTTT
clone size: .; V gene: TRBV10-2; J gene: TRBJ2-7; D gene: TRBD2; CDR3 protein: CASSLTSGTTSGNYEQYF; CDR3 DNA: TGCGCCAGCAGTTTGACTAGCGGGACGACGAGTGGGAACTACGAGCAGTACTTC
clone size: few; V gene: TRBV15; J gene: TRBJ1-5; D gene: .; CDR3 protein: CATSRQGGSNQPQHF; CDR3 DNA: TGTGCCACCAGCAGGCAGGGAGGGAGCAATCAGCCCCAGCATTTT
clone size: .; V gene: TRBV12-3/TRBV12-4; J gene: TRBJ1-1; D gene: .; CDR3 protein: CASSLLLNGEAFF; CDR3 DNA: TGTGCCAGCAGTTTATTGCTTAACGGTGAAGCTTTCTTT
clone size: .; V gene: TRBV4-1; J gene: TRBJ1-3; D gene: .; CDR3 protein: CASSQDRRISGNTIYF; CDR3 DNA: TGCGCCAGCAGCCAAGATAGGAGGATCTCTGGAAACACCATATATTTT